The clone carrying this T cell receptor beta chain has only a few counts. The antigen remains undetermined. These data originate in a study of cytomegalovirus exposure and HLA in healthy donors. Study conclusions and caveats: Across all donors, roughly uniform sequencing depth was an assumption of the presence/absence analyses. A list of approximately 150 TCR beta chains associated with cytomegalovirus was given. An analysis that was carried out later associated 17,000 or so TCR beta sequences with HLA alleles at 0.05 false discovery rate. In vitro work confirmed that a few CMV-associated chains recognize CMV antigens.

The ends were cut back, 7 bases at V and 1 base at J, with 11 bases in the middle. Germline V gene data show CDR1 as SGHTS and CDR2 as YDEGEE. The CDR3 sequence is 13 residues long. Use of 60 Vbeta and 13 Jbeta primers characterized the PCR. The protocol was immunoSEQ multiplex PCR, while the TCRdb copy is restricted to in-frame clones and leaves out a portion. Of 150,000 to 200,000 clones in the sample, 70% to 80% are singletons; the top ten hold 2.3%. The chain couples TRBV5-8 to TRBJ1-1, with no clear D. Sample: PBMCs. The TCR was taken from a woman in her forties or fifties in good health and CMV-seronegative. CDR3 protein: CASRVRGNTEAFF. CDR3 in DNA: TGTGCCAGCCGTGTCCGGGGGAACACTGAAGCTTTCTTT.